The T cell receptor (beta chain) described here comes from a study of blood T cell repertoires in COVID-19. Measured with immunoSEQ multiplex PCR; TCRdb has only the in-frame clones, and not every one. The repertoire holds about 130,000 clones, with around 82% as singletons. CDR1 and CDR2 from the germline V gene are SGHNT and YYREEE (reference sequence). This CDR3 region has 16 residues. The V and J ends lost 4 bases and 0 bases, in that order; junction bases with no gene match: 9. Sequenced material: peripheral blood. This chain joins TRBV5-4 and TRBJ1-2, with 7 positions matching TRBD1. The sequence was collected from a woman aged 25 to 39 who had recovered from COVID-19. The DNA for the CDR3 is TGTGCCAGCAGCCTAGGGACAGCCGATGCTAACTATGGCTACACCTTC. It encodes CASSLGTADANYGYTF.